The 19 T cell receptor beta chains below all came from one sample that was sequenced in a study of metastatic and nonmetastatic thyroid tumors. Treatment of any kind had been given to no patient before thyroid surgery. TCRdb re-called clones from the PCR reads using MiXCR. Of approximately 38,000 clones detected, under 30% appear once; the ten largest clones hold about a tenth. Material: blood. The receptors stem from a male donor with papillary thyroid cancer or a benign thyroid nodule (not recorded which). Some clones in this sample may be carry-over from other donors' samples.

This rearrangement joins TRBV6-2 or TRBV6-3 to TRBJ1-1; the D is unclear. The CDR3 runs to 15 residues. Germline CDR1 and CDR2: MNHEY and SVGEGT. V shed 5 bases and J shed 0 bases, with 13 bases lying between them. The CDR3 here is CASSREQYVNTEAFF. DNA for the CDR3: TGTGCCAGCAGTCGGGAACAGTACGTGAACACTGAAGCTTTCTTT.

The rearrangement links TRBV6-6 to TRBJ1-1; no reliable D call. V shed 2 bases and J shed 0 bases, with 13 bases lying between them. This CDR3 is built from 16 residues. The germline V gene encodes CDR1 MNHNY and CDR2 SVGAGI (reference sequence). The CDR3, as DNA: TGTGCCAGCAGTTACGAGGGCGGGGAGATGAACACTGAAGCTTTCTTT. Amino acid sequence: CASSYEGGEMNTEAFF.

This clone was detected many times. The chain uses TRBV19 and TRBJ1-2; TRBD1 is a possible D gene (5 bases). The CDR3 has 16 residues. The germline V and J ends were trimmed by 6 bases and 0 bases, with 17 bases remaining between them. The V gene's germline CDR1 is LNHDA and CDR2 SQIVND (reference sequence). The CDR3 DNA reads TGTGCCAGTAGCCCTTTCTGGGACGGGGCTAACTATGGCTACACCTTC. Protein: CASSPFWDGANYGYTF.

This clone was detected a few times. The genes are TRBV19 and TRBJ1-4, with TRBD1 matching 7 bases. There are 14 residues in the CDR3. Unmatched junction bases numbered 8, after V lost 6 bases and J lost 7 bases. CDR1 is LNHDA, CDR2 SQIVND, per germline (reference sequence). CDR3 nucleotides: TGTGCCAGTAGGCCGGGACAGAATACTGAAAAACTGTTTTTT. It translates to CASRPGQNTEKLFF.

This clone was found a few times. This rearrangement joins TRBV6-1 to TRBJ1-4, with 9 bases fitting TRBD1. The CDR3 runs to 15 residues. Trimming at V came to 6 bases and at J to 6 bases, leaving 8 bases not matched to a gene. Germline values: CDR1 MNHNS, CDR2 SASEGT. The CDR3 nucleotides are TGTGCCAGCAGGGACCCGACAGGGGGAGATGAAAAACTGTTTTTT. Translation gives CASRDPTGGDEKLFF.

This clone has just one count. The chain combines TRBV7-2 with TRBJ2-7, with TRBD1 matching over 8 bases. Germline V lookup: CDR1 SGHTA, CDR2 FQGNSA. V dropped 5 bases and J dropped 5; count of bases not matched to a gene: 8. This CDR3 region has 14 residues. The CDR3 is CASSVWTGSNEQYF. The CDR3 DNA follows: TGTGCCAGCAGCGTATGGACAGGGAGCAACGAGCAGTACTTC.

The rearrangement uses TRBV20-1 and TRBJ2-2, with 13 bases fitting TRBD2. The CDR3 loop spans 19 amino acids. Germline values: CDR1 DFQATT, CDR2 SNEGSKA (reference sequence). With V trimmed by 1 base and J by 5 bases, 13 bases remained unmatched. The CDR3 loop is CSARARGGTSGVGTGELFF. The DNA for the CDR3 is TGCAGTGCTAGAGCCAGAGGGGGGACTAGCGGGGTGGGAACCGGGGAGCTGTTTTTT.

The table lists this clone with a few counts. The chain employs TRBV28 and TRBJ2-1; 14 nucleotides align to TRBD2. The germline V gene encodes CDR1 MDHEN and CDR2 SYDVKM. V was clipped by 6 bases and J by 7 bases; unmatched bases: 5. The CDR3 extends over 15 amino acids. Here the CDR3 DNA reads TGTGCCAGCAGCACGGGACTAGCGGGGGCTAATGAGCAGTTCTTC. Translation gives CASSTGLAGANEQFF. Filled out from reference TRBV28 and TRBJ2-1, the complete variable domain reads DVKVTQSSRYLVKRTGEKVFLECVQDMDHENMFWYRQDPGLGLRLIYFSYDVKMKEKGDIPEGYSVSREKKERFSLILESASTNQTSMYLCASSTGLAGANEQFFGPGTRLTVL.

This clone was seen more than once but under ten times. Compared with germline, one end of the junction differs, possibly owing to a read error. V usage is TRBV15 and J usage is TRBJ1-4, with 9 bases fitting TRBD1. Germline CDR1 LNHNV, CDR2 YYDKDF (reference sequence). The CDR3 runs 14 residues. The DNA for the CDR3 is TGTGCCACCATCAGAGACAGGGGGAATGAAAAACTGTTCTTT. This sequence encodes CATIRDRGNEKLFF.

This rearrangement joins TRBV12-3 or TRBV12-4 to TRBJ2-5; 8 bases map to TRBD1. The CDR3 runs to 15 residues. Here the CDR3 reads CESSYQGALVETQYF. CDR3 DNA sequence: TGTGAAAGCAGTTATCAGGGGGCTCTTGTTGAGACCCAGTACTTC.

The table lists this clone with a few counts. This chain uses TRBV19 with TRBJ1-5; no definite D call. The CDR3 spans 15 residues. CDR1 is LNHDA and CDR2 is SQIVND in the germline V gene (reference sequence). The V gene lost 3 bases and the J gene lost 5 bases, with 14 bases spanning the gap. The CDR3 sequence: CASSMEGGPDQPQHF. In DNA, the CDR3 is TGTGCCAGTAGTATGGAGGGAGGACCGGATCAGCCCCAGCATTTT.

This clone has a handful of counts. At the DNA level, this CDR3 is encoded by other sequences in the same sample as well. J is TRBJ2-1 and V is TRBV28; TRBD2 aligns across 9 bases. The CDR3 sequence is 15 residues long. V was pared by 3 bases and J by 4 bases, with 4 bases of the junction left unmatched. Looked up from germline, CDR1 is MDHEN and CDR2 is SYDVKM. The CDR3 spells CASSLAGGPYNEQFF. The DNA of the CDR3 is TGTGCCAGCAGTTTGGCGGGAGGGCCTTACAATGAGCAGTTCTTC.

Points on this clone: As the CDR3 is not closed by the conserved phenylalanine or tryptophan, this likely results from a read error. Because the CDR3's place on the DNA is in doubt, the DNA is left out and the CDR3 is given as listed by TCRdb. The chain carries TRBV12-3 or TRBV12-4 and TRBJ1-2; no DNA check was done on the table's D call, TRBD1. The CDR3 is 15 amino acids long, termini counted. The CDR3 is CASSRGGTGVYGYSL.

This clone is deemed medium-sized. The chain is built from TRBV2 and TRBJ2-7; 7 bases map to TRBD1. Germline lookup yields CDR1 SNHLY and CDR2 FYNNEI. This CDR3 has 14 amino acids. V gave up 6 bases and J gave up 2 bases; unmatched junction bases: 7. CDR3 nucleotides: TGTGCCAGCAGGAGGACAGGCGTCACCTACGAGCAGTACTTC. It codes for CASRRTGVTYEQYF.

This clone has ten or more counts. V gene TRBV4-2 combines with J gene TRBJ2-1, with TRBD2 identical over 8 bases. Trimming removed 0 bases from V and 8 bases from J; junction bases left unmatched: 6. The germline V gene encodes CDR1 LGHNA and CDR2 YNFKEQ. The CDR3 extends over 15 amino acids. CDR3 residues: CASSQEAGVEDEQFF. CDR3 nucleotides: TGTGCCAGCAGCCAAGAAGCGGGAGTGGAGGATGAGCAGTTCTTC.

This clone was seen at least ten times. The chain combines TRBV6-4 with TRBJ2-3; D gene unclear. The V and J ends lost 5 bases and 0 bases respectively, with 9 bases between them. Germline CDR1 reads MRHNA; CDR2 reads SNTAGT. The CDR3 is 14 amino acids. CDR3 amino acids: CASSLDASTDTQYF. CDR3 nucleotides: TGTGCCAGCAGTTTAGATGCTAGCACAGATACGCAGTATTTT.

This clone was detected only a few times. The rearrangement links TRBV27 to TRBJ2-7; 7 nucleotides agree with TRBD2. With 3 bases clipped from V and 3 bases from J, the junction kept 17 bases outside the gene matches. CDR3 size: 18 residues. CDR1 is MNHEY, CDR2 SMNVEV, per germline (reference sequence). The CDR3 sequence: CASSFYYSGREAFYEQYF. CDR3 nucleotide sequence: TGTGCCAGCAGTTTTTACTACTCTGGTCGGGAGGCTTTCTACGAGCAGTACTTC.

The V and J genes are TRBV5-1 and TRBJ2-2, with D maybe TRBD2 (6 bases). This CDR3 region has 16 residues. Trimming removed 4 bases from V and 2 bases from J, with 15 bases in between. The V gene's germline CDR1 is SGHRS and CDR2 YFSETQ. In DNA, the CDR3 is TGCGCCAGCAGCCAAGGGACTTTGTCAAACACCGGGGAGCTGTTTTTT. Its translation: CASSQGTLSNTGELFF.

This clone was picked up a small number of times. This chain links TRBV12-3 or TRBV12-4 with TRBJ1-2; D possibly corresponds to TRBD1 (6 bases). Trimming removed 1 base at V and 5 bases at J, with 14 bases between. The CDR3 covers 15 residues. As DNA, the CDR3 is TGTGCCAGCAGTTTAGAGGGGGGGGGTAAATATGGCTACACCTTC. Its translation is CASSLEGGGKYGYTF.